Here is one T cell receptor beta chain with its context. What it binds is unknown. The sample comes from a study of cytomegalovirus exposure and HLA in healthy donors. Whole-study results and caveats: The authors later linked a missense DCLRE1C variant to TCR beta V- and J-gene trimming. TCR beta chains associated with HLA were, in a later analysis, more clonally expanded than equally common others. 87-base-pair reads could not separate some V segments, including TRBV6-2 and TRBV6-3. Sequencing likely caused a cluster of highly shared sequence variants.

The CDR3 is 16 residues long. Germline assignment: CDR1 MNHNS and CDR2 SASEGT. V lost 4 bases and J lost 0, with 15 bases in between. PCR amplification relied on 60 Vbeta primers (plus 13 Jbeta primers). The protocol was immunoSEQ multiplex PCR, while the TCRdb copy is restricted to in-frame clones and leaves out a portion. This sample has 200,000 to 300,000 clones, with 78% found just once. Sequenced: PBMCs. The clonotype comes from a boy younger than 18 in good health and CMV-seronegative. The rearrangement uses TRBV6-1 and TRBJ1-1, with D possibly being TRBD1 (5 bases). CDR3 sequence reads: CASSAFRQNMNTEAFF. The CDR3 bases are TGTGCCAGCAGTGCCTTTAGACAGAACATGAACACTGAAGCTTTCTTT.